One and the same sample provided the 30 T cell receptor beta chains below, sequenced in a study of blood T cell repertoires in COVID-19. Sequencing used immunoSEQ multiplex PCR; TCRdb keeps in-frame clones, though not all of them. The sample holds 150,000 to 200,000 clones, 65% to 85% seen once. What was sequenced was PBMCs or T cells enriched from blood (not recorded which). The receptors were sampled from a woman in her fifties or sixties who had recovered from COVID-19.

The DNA for the CDR3 is TGTGCCAGCAGTACCCGACAGGGGAACTCACCCCTCCACTTT. Its protein is CASSTRQGNSPLHF. The chain recombines TRBV6-5 with TRBJ1-6, with 8 nucleotides matching TRBD1. Germline values: CDR1 MNHEY, CDR2 SVGAGI. The CDR3 runs 14 residues. V was pared by 5 bases and J by 10 bases, with 7 bases of the junction left unmatched.

The V call is TRBV6-5, the J call TRBJ2-7; D may be TRBD2 (5 bases). This CDR3 spans 14 amino acids. Trimming took 8 bases from V and 0 from J, leaving 14 bases between them. Germline V gives CDR1 MNHEY, CDR2 SVGAGI. CDR3 region: CASRGSQGSYEQYF. As DNA, the CDR3 is TGTGCCAGCCGCGGGTCCCAAGGCTCCTACGAGCAGTACTTC.

This chain joins TRBV9 and TRBJ2-5; TRBD1 aligns across 7 bases. CDR1 and CDR2 from the germline V gene are SGDLS and YYNGEE. CDR3 length: 14 residues. V lost 0 bases to trimming and J lost 4 bases; unmatched junction nucleotides: 3. The CDR3 region has the DNA TGTGCCAGCAGCGTAGTCGGGACAGCAGAGACCCAGTACTTC. Translating gives CASSVVGTAETQYF. Full variable domain (remainder filled in from reference TRBV9 and TRBJ2-5): DSGVTQTPKHLITATGQRVTLRCSPRSGDLSVYWYQQSLDQGLQFLIQYYNGEERAKGNILERFSAQQFPDLHSELNLSSLELGDSALYFCASSVVGTAETQYFGPGTRLLVL.

In this sample, this clone turned up once. The chain carries TRBV10-3 and TRBJ2-2; D not certain. Per germline, CDR1 ENHRY and CDR2 SYGVKD. The V end was cut by 7 bases, the J end by 2 bases, with 20 bases between. The CDR3 is 17 residues long. The DNA for the CDR3 is TGTGCCATCAAGGAGTCATTGGGCAAGAACAACACCGGGGAGCTGTTTTTT. It yields the protein CAIKESLGKNNTGELFF.

The chain uses TRBV27 and TRBJ2-4; 8 positions match TRBD1. The germline CDR1 and CDR2 sequences are MNHEY and SMNVEV (reference sequence). This CDR3 region has 16 residues. With 3 bases clipped from V and 0 bases from J, the junction kept 4 bases outside the gene matches. This chain's CDR3 is CASSFLGTGAKNIQYF. The DNA of the CDR3 is TGTGCCAGCAGTTTCCTGGGGACAGGAGCCAAAAACATTCAGTACTTC.

The V call is TRBV19, the J call TRBJ2-2; tentative D call: TRBD2 (5 bases). The germline V gene encodes CDR1 LNHDA and CDR2 SQIVND (reference sequence). The germline V and J ends were trimmed by 9 bases and 6 bases, with 17 bases remaining between them. This CDR3 has 14 residues. In nucleotides, the CDR3 is TGTGCCAGCACTAGGACGTTTCCCCCCGGGGAGCTGTTTTTT. Its protein product is CASTRTFPPGELFF.

This chain links TRBV3-1 (or the pseudogene TRBV3-2) with TRBJ1-5, with D perhaps TRBD1 (6 bases). CDR3 length: 14 residues. In germline, CDR1 is LGHDT, CDR2 YNNKEL (reference sequence). The V end lost 1 base, the J end lost 2 bases, and 6 bases lay between the germline ends. The CDR3, as DNA: TGTGCCAGCAGCCAAGGGACAGGCAATCAGCCCCAGCATTTT. Translating it yields CASSQGTGNQPQHF.

The chain combines TRBV19 with TRBJ2-2; 7 bases agree with TRBD1. The J segment lost 3 bases and the V segment lost 8 bases, leaving 6 bases of the junction unmatched. Germline-derived CDR1 and CDR2 are LNHDA and SQIVND (reference sequence). The CDR3 has 14 residues. The CDR3 DNA reads TGTGCCAGTTCGACAGGGTGGGACACCGGGGAGCTGTTTTTT. It codes for CASSTGWDTGELFF.

The chain recombines TRBV5-1 with TRBJ1-6, with 7 nucleotides matching TRBD1. V trimming: 3 bases; J trimming: 0 bases; junction bases outside the gene matches: 6. Germline loops: CDR1 SGHRS, CDR2 YFSETQ. The CDR3 contains 17 residues. CDR3 sequence (DNA): TGCGCCAGCAGCTCGCGACAGGGTAGCTCCTATAATTCACCCCTCCACTTT. As protein: CASSSRQGSSYNSPLHF.

This clone was found once. This sequence joins TRBV29-1 and TRBJ2-1; TRBD2 matches at 10 bases. After removal of 6 bases from V and 5 bases from J, the junction contained 10 bases not matched to a gene. CDR3 size: 15 residues. CDR1 SQVTM and CDR2 ANQGSEA come from the germline V gene. CDR3 bases: TGCAGCGTGGGTCCTAGCGGGAGTGGTAACAATGAGCAGTTCTTC. Amino acids: CSVGPSGSGNNEQFF.

This chain links TRBV2 with TRBJ2-7; 7 bases match TRBD1. J was trimmed by 0 bases and V by 6 bases; bases with no gene match: 5. The CDR3 runs to 14 residues. The germline CDR1 and CDR2 sequences are SNHLY and FYNNEI. This CDR3 is CASRGQLFSYEQYF. In nucleotides, the CDR3 is TGTGCCAGCAGGGGACAGCTCTTCTCCTACGAGCAGTACTTC.

The chain carries TRBV11-2 and TRBJ2-1; 12 nucleotides align to TRBD2. Germline CDR1 and CDR2: SGHAT and FQNNGV. The V gene end was trimmed by 6 bases and the J gene end by 7 bases; junction bases not matched to a gene: 1. The CDR3 totals 13 residues. The CDR3: CASRGLAGNEQFF. The CDR3 DNA reads as TGTGCCAGCAGAGGACTAGCGGGGAATGAGCAGTTCTTC.

The chain combines TRBV30 with TRBJ1-2; no definite D call. The CDR3 is 13 residues long. Germline V gene data show CDR1 as GTSNPN and CDR2 as SVGIG (reference sequence). The V end lost 0 bases, the J end lost 4 bases, and 9 bases lay between the germline ends. The CDR3 sequence is CAWSVGPIYGYTF. CDR3 nucleotides: TGTGCCTGGAGTGTTGGGCCCATCTATGGCTACACCTTC.

The chain has TRBV4-2 and TRBJ2-7, with D perhaps TRBD1 (5 bases). In germline, CDR1 is LGHNA, CDR2 YNFKEQ. This CDR3 is built from 17 residues. V was trimmed by 4 bases and J by 3 bases, leaving 22 bases between them. CDR3 amino acids: CASSPPGKQGRLYEQYF. The CDR3 DNA sequence: TGTGCCAGCAGCCCCCCCGGCAAGCAGGGCCGACTCTACGAGCAGTACTTC.

This chain links TRBV27 with TRBJ1-2; D is possibly TRBD1 (5 bases). V was pared by 7 bases and J by 6 bases, with 21 bases between. This CDR3 is built from 15 residues. Germline V CDR1 and CDR2: MNHEY, SMNVEV (reference sequence). The CDR3 loop is CASNLEGRGGHGYTF. In DNA form, the CDR3 reads TGTGCCAGCAATTTGGAGGGGCGGGGTGGTCATGGCTACACCTTC.

The V and J genes are TRBV7-3 and TRBJ1-2, with 7 positions matching TRBD1. V was pared by 5 bases and J by 6 bases, with 6 bases of the junction left unmatched. The CDR3 runs to 13 residues. From germline, CDR1 is SGHTA and CDR2 FQGTGA. CDR3 sequence (DNA): TGTGCCAGCAGCCCGACAGGGACGCATGGCTACACCTTC. Protein sequence: CASSPTGTHGYTF. Full variable domain (rest looked up from reference TRBV7-3 and TRBJ1-2): GAGVSQTPSNKVTEKGKYVELRCDPISGHTALYWYRQSLGQGPEFLIYFQGTGAADDSGLPNDRFFAVRPEGSVSTLKIQRTERGDSAVYLCASSPTGTHGYTFGSGTRLTVV.

This rearrangement joins TRBV28 to TRBJ1-1; 7 positions match TRBD1. V dropped 6 bases and J dropped 1; count of bases not matched to a gene: 5. Germline CDR1 and CDR2: MDHEN and SYDVKM. This CDR3 is 14 amino acids long. CDR3 DNA sequence: TGTGCCAGCAGATCAGGGGGAACGAACACTGAAGCTTTCTTT. It specifies CASRSGGTNTEAFF.

The chain links TRBV5-1 to TRBJ1-4; tentatively, D is TRBD1 (5 bases). CDR1 and CDR2 from the germline V gene are SGHRS and YFSETQ. V lost 4 bases to trimming and J lost 0 bases, with 10 bases between them. This CDR3 spans 15 amino acids. CDR3: CASSLGTATNEKLFF. Written as DNA, the CDR3 is TGCGCCAGCAGCCTGGGGACTGCAACTAATGAAAAACTGTTTTTT.

The V and J genes are TRBV5-1 and TRBJ1-1; D remains ambiguous. This CDR3 has 13 amino acids. Germline CDR1 reads SGHRS; CDR2 reads YFSETQ. V lost 0 bases and J lost 5, with 8 bases in between. The DNA for the CDR3 is TGCGCCAGCAGCTTGGCAGAGCGGACTGAAGCTTTCTTT. Encoded protein: CASSLAERTEAFF.

The chain carries TRBV19 and TRBJ2-6; 8 positions agree with TRBD1. Trimming cost V 5 bases and J 2 bases; bases outside gene matches: 11. Germline assignment: CDR1 LNHDA and CDR2 SQIVND (reference sequence). The CDR3 consists of 18 residues. CDR3 coding DNA: TGTGCCAGTAGTTCCGGACAGGGACACGGCCCTGGGGCCAACGTCCTGACTTTC. As protein: CASSSGQGHGPGANVLTF. Together with reference TRBV19 and TRBJ2-6, the CDR3 gives the full variable domain: DGGITQSPKYLFRKEGQNVTLSCEQNLNHDAMYWYRQDPGQGLRLIYYSQIVNDFQKGDIAEGYSVSREKKESFPLTVTSAQKNPTAFYLCASSSGQGHGPGANVLTFGAGSRLTVL.

This chain connects TRBV18 to TRBJ1-2; tentative D call: TRBD1 (6 bases). CDR1 is KGHSH and CDR2 is LQKENI in the germline V gene. V was trimmed by 2 bases and J by 4 bases, leaving 17 bases between them. The CDR3 is made up of 16 amino acids. The DNA of the CDR3 is TGTGCCAGCTCACCATTAAGTTCGGACAGCGTCTATGGCTACACCTTC. It specifies CASSPLSSDSVYGYTF. The full variable domain, in which reference TRBV18 and TRBJ1-2 provide the parts outside the CDR3, is NAGVMQNPRHLVRRRGQEARLRCSPMKGHSHVYWYRQLPEEGLKFMVYLQKENIIDESGMPKERFSAEFPKEGPSILRIQQVVRGDSAAYFCASSPLSSDSVYGYTFGSGTRLTVV.

Here the CDR3 reads CASSWAWEGVASPLHF. The CDR3 DNA is TGTGCCAGCAGTTGGGCATGGGAGGGGGTTGCTTCACCCCTCCACTTT. The J gene is TRBJ1-6, the V gene TRBV2, with D tentatively TRBD1 (6 bases). Germline values: CDR1 SNHLY, CDR2 FYNNEI. The CDR3 totals 16 residues. V lost 5 bases, J lost 9 bases, and 20 bases lay in between.

The chain has TRBV19 and TRBJ2-7, with D hard to call. Germline CDR1 and CDR2: LNHDA and SQIVND (reference sequence). The CDR3 totals 13 residues. The V gene lost 3 bases and the J gene lost 3 bases, with 9 bases spanning the gap. CDR3 nucleotide sequence: TGTGCCAGTAGTATGATCGTCGGCTACGAGCAGTACTTC. Translating gives CASSMIVGYEQYF. The full variable domain, rest sourced from reference TRBV19 and TRBJ2-7, is DGGITQSPKYLFRKEGQNVTLSCEQNLNHDAMYWYRQDPGQGLRLIYYSQIVNDFQKGDIAEGYSVSREKKESFPLTVTSAQKNPTAFYLCASSMIVGYEQYFGPGTRLTVT.

This chain links TRBV30 with TRBJ1-4, with TRBD1 matching over 7 bases. Trimming took 8 bases from V and 6 from J; bases not matched to a gene: 12. The CDR3 contains 14 residues. The V gene's germline CDR1 is GTSNPN and CDR2 SVGIG (reference sequence). The CDR3 protein is CAADRELWHEKLFF. The CDR3 DNA reads as TGTGCCGCCGACAGGGAACTGTGGCATGAAAAACTGTTTTTT. The full variable domain, completed using reference TRBV30 and TRBJ1-4, is SQTIHQWPATLVQPVGSPLSLECTVEGTSNPNLYWYRQAAGRGLQLLFYSVGIGQISSEVPQNLSASRPQDRQFILSSKKLLLSDSGFYLCAADRELWHEKLFFGSGTQLSVL.

Only a few counts were recorded for this clone. The chain uses TRBV4-1 and TRBJ1-5, with 8 bases fitting TRBD1. This CDR3 has 18 amino acids. Germline CDR1 is MGHRA and CDR2 is YSYEKL. V lost 5 bases, J lost 0 bases, and 12 bases stayed unmatched. CDR3 sequence (DNA): TGCGCCAGCAGCAACGCCGGGACAGGTTTCAATAGCAATCAGCCCCAGCATTTT. This encodes CASSNAGTGFNSNQPQHF.

The chain carries TRBV15 and TRBJ1-1, with unresolved D. The germline V gene encodes CDR1 LNHNV and CDR2 YYDKDF (reference sequence). The CDR3 sequence is 13 residues long. V lost 5 bases and J lost 4, with 11 bases in between. This CDR3 reads CATSPRLSTEAFF. The DNA for the CDR3 is TGTGCCACCAGCCCCCGACTCTCCACTGAAGCTTTCTTT.

The chain has TRBV7-8 and TRBJ2-3; 12 bases map to TRBD2. CDR3 length: 18 residues. V lost 4 bases, J lost 7 bases, and 15 bases stayed unmatched. Germline V gene sequence: CDR1 SGHVS, CDR2 FQNEAQ. In DNA form, the CDR3 reads TGTGCCAGCAGCTGGGTGGGAGCGGGACTAGCGGGTTCTAATACGCAGTATTTT. This codes for CASSWVGAGLAGSNTQYF.

The chain is built from TRBV2 and TRBJ1-5; D gene unclear. Trimming took off 3 bases at V and 7 bases at J, with 10 bases between the two ends. Germline V gene data show CDR1 as SNHLY and CDR2 as FYNNEI. The CDR3 extends over 13 amino acids. DNA of the CDR3: TGTGCCAGCAGTGATCTGGCAGGACAGCCCCAGCATTTT. It translates to CASSDLAGQPQHF.

The V and J genes are TRBV2 and TRBJ1-1; D is ambiguous. The CDR3 consists of 11 residues. CDR1 and CDR2 from the germline V gene are SNHLY and FYNNEI. Deletions cut 6 bases from V and 5 bases from J, with 7 bases between. This chain's CDR3 is CASSAETEAFF. CDR3 coding DNA: TGTGCCAGCAGCGCGGAAACTGAAGCTTTCTTT.

This chain connects TRBV10-2 to TRBJ2-7; 8 positions match TRBD1. With 7 bases clipped from V and 3 bases from J, the junction kept 8 bases outside the gene matches. The germline CDR1 and CDR2 sequences are WSHSY and SAAADI. The CDR3 is made up of 14 amino acids. The CDR3, as DNA: TGCGCCAGCAAGGAAGGGACAGGATTCTACGAGCAGTACTTC. Its translation is CASKEGTGFYEQYF.